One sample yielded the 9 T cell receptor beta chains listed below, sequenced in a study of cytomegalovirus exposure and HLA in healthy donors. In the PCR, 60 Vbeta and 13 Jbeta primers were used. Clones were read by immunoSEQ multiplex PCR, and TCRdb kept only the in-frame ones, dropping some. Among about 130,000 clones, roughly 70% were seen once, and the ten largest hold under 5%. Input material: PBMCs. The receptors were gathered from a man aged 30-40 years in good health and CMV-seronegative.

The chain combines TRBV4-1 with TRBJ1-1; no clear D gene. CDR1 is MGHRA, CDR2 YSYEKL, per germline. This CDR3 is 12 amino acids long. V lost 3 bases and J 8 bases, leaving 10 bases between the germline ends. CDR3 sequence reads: CASSQAGLEAFF. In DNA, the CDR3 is TGCGCCAGCAGCCAGGCCGGACTGGAAGCTTTCTTT.

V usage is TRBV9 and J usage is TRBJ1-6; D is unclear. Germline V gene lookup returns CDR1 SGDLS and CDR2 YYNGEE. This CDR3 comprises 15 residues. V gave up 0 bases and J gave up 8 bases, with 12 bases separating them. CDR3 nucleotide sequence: TGTGCCAGCAGCGTAGCTGCAGGTTGGGATTCACCCCTCCACTTT. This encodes CASSVAAGWDSPLHF. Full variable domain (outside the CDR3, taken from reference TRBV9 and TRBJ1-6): DSGVTQTPKHLITATGQRVTLRCSPRSGDLSVYWYQQSLDQGLQFLIQYYNGEERAKGNILERFSAQQFPDLHSELNLSSLELGDSALYFCASSVAAGWDSPLHFGNGTRLTVT.

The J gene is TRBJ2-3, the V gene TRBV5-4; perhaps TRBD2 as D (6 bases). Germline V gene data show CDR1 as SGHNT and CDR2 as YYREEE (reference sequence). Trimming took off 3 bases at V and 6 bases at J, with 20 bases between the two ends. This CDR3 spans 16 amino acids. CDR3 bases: TGTGCCAGCAGCTCTTCTAGCGCGGGACCTCTGGATACGCAGTATTTT. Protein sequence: CASSSSSAGPLDTQYF.

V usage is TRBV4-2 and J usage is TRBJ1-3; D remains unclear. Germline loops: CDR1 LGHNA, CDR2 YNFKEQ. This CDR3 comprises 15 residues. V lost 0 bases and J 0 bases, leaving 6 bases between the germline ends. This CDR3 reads CASSQEAGSGNTIYF. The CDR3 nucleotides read TGTGCCAGCAGCCAAGAGGCAGGCTCTGGAAACACCATATATTTT.

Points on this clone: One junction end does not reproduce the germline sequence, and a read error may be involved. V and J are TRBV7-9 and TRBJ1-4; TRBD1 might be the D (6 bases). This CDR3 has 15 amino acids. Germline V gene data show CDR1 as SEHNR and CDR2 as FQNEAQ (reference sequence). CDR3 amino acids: CSSSYEGGSNEKLFF. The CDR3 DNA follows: TGTTCCAGCAGCTACGAGGGGGGGAGTAATGAAAAACTGTTTTTT.

CDR3 coding DNA: TGTGCCAGCAGCTTAGGTCCAGGGGGGCCTCGTTACGAGCAGTACTTC. This sequence encodes CASSLGPGGPRYEQYF. The gene calls are TRBV13 and TRBJ2-7; TRBD1 is a possible D gene (7 bases). Germline CDR1 PRHDT, CDR2 FYEKMQ (reference sequence). V gave up 0 bases and J gave up 4 bases, with 16 bases separating them. This CDR3 contains 16 residues.

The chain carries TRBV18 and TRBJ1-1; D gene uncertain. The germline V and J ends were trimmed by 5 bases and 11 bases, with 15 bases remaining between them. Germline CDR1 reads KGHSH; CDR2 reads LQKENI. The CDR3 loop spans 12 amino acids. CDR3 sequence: CASSENEGSAFF. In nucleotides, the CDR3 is TGTGCCAGCTCAGAAAACGAGGGTTCGGCTTTCTTT.

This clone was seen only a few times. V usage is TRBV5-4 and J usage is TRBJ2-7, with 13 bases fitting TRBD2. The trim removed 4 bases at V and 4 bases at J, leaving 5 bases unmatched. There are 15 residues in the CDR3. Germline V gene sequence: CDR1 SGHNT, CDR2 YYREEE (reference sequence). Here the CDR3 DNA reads TGTGCCAGCAGCCAAGGGACTAGCGGGGCTTACGAGCAGTACTTC. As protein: CASSQGTSGAYEQYF.

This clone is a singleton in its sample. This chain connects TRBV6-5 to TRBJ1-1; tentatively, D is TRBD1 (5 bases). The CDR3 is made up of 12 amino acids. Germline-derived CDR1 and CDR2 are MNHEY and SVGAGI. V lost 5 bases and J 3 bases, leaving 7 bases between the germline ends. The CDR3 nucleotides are TGTGCCAGCAGTAAAGGGGACACTGAAGCTTTCTTT. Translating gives CASSKGDTEAFF.